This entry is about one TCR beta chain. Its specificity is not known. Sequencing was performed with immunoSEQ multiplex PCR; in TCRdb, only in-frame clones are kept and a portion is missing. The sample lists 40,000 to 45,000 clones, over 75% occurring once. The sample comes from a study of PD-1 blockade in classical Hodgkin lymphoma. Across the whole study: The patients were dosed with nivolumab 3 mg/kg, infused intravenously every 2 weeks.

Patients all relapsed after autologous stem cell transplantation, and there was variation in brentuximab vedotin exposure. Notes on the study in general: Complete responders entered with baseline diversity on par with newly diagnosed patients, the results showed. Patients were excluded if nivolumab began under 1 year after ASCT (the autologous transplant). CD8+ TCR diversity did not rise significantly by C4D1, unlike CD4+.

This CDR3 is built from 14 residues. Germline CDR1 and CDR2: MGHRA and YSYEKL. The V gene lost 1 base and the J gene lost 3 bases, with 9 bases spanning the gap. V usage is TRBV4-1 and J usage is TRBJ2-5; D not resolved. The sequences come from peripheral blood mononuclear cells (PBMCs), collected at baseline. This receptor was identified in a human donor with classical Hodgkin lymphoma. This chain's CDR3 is CASSQVGGEETQYF. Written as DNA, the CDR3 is TGCGCCAGCAGCCAAGTTGGTGGGGAAGAGACCCAGTACTTC.